The next 25 T cell receptor beta chains were all read from a single sample in a study of cytomegalovirus exposure and HLA in healthy donors. Primers: 60 Vbeta forward and 13 Jbeta reverse. Sequencing used immunoSEQ multiplex PCR; TCRdb keeps in-frame clones, though not all of them. The sample lists about 150,000 clones, approximately 78% occurring once. Input material: PBMCs. The receptor set was obtained from a woman in her forties or fifties in good health and CMV-seropositive.

CDR3 protein: CSGWGVHEKLFF. CDR3 DNA: TGCAGTGGGTGGGGAGTTCATGAAAAACTGTTTTTT. The chain uses TRBV29-1 and TRBJ1-4; D call uncertain. This CDR3 is 12 amino acids long. Germline CDR1 reads SQVTM; CDR2 reads ANQGSEA.

The chain joins TRBV7-2 to TRBJ1-2, with 8 bases lining up with TRBD1. The CDR3 loop spans 13 amino acids. The V segment lost 5 bases and the J segment 8 bases; nucleotides outside the gene matches: 7. Germline V CDR1 and CDR2: SGHTA, FQGNSA. The CDR3 nucleotides are TGTGCCAGCAGCCCTCGACAGGGGAAGGGCTACACCTTC. Encoded protein: CASSPRQGKGYTF. Together with reference TRBV7-2 and TRBJ1-2, the CDR3 gives the full variable domain: GAGVSQSPSNKVTEKGKDVELRCDPISGHTALYWYRQSLGQGLEFLIYFQGNSAPDKSGLPSDRFSAERTGGSVSTLTIQRTQQEDSAVYLCASSPRQGKGYTFGSGTRLTVV.

V is TRBV2 and J is TRBJ1-2, with a tentative D call TRBD1 (6 bases). The CDR3 spans 12 residues. Germline-derived CDR1 and CDR2 are SNHLY and FYNNEI. V was clipped by 10 bases and J by 4 bases, with 13 bases between them. DNA for the CDR3: TGTGCCAAACCCAGGGACACCTATGGCTACACCTTC. Amino acid sequence: CAKPRDTYGYTF.

The genes are TRBV18 and TRBJ2-5; TRBD1 matches 9 bases. J gave up 5 bases and V 4 bases, and 5 bases lay outside the gene matches. The CDR3 spans 14 residues. Germline CDR1 reads KGHSH; CDR2 reads LQKENI. This CDR3 is CASSRDREGETQYF. The CDR3 DNA sequence: TGTGCCAGCTCACGGGACAGGGAGGGGGAGACCCAGTACTTC.

The rearrangement joins TRBV5-6 to TRBJ1-6, with 7 bases aligning to TRBD1. J gave up 5 bases and V 4 bases, and 15 bases lay outside the gene matches. Per germline, CDR1 SGHDT and CDR2 YYEEEE. This CDR3 is built from 18 residues. The CDR3 region is CASSDGTPTGLNNSPLHF. CDR3 sequence (DNA): TGTGCCAGCAGCGATGGGACTCCGACAGGGTTGAATAATTCACCCCTCCACTTT. The full variable domain, with the rest looked up from reference TRBV5-6 and TRBJ1-6, is DAGVTQSPTHLIKTRGQQVTLRCSPKSGHDTVSWYQQALGQGPQFIFQYYEEEERQRGNFPDRFSGHQFPNYSSELNVNALLLGDSALYLCASSDGTPTGLNNSPLHFGNGTRLTVT.

The chain recombines TRBV10-3 with TRBJ2-5; D call uncertain. Germline-derived CDR1 and CDR2 are ENHRY and SYGVKD. The CDR3 extends over 15 amino acids. V dropped 6 bases and J dropped 0 bases, with 14 bases sitting between them. The chain's CDR3 is CAISDGQAHQETQYF. The CDR3, as DNA: TGTGCCATCAGCGATGGGCAGGCCCACCAAGAGACCCAGTACTTC.

This rearrangement joins TRBV5-4 to TRBJ1-6; perhaps TRBD1 as D (6 bases). The CDR3 extends over 13 amino acids. V shed 0 bases and J shed 13 bases, with 11 bases lying between them. Germline V gene data show CDR1 as SGHNT and CDR2 as YYREEE (reference sequence). The CDR3 nucleotides are TGTGCCAGCAGCTTGGGCCAGGGGTCCCCCCTCCACTTT. This codes for CASSLGQGSPLHF. The whole variable domain, filled in from reference TRBV5-4 and TRBJ1-6, reads ETGVTQSPTHLIKTRGQQVTLRCSSQSGHNTVSWYQQALGQGPQFIFQYYREEENGRGNFPPRFSGLQFPNYSSELNVNALELDDSALYLCASSLGQGSPLHFGNGTRLTVT.

V gene TRBV6-6 combines with J gene TRBJ1-4; 7 positions agree with TRBD1. This CDR3 has 14 amino acids. Germline loops: CDR1 MNHNY, CDR2 SVGAGI (reference sequence). Trimming at V came to 5 bases and at J to 10 bases, leaving 10 bases not matched to a gene. The CDR3, as DNA: TGTGCCAGCAGTGGAAGGACAGGCCTCGGAAAACTGTTTTTT. This sequence encodes CASSGRTGLGKLFF.

This clone showed up just once. The chain uses TRBV28 and TRBJ2-7, with a possible D match to TRBD2 (6 bases). Germline V lookup: CDR1 MDHEN, CDR2 SYDVKM. This CDR3 spans 15 amino acids. The germline V and J ends were trimmed by 6 bases and 4 bases, with 19 bases remaining between them. The CDR3 bases are TGTGCCAGCAGATTCTCTCTGGCGGGATTATACGAGCAGTACTTC. Protein product: CASRFSLAGLYEQYF.

About this clone: One junction end does not reproduce the germline sequence, and a read error may be involved. The V gene is TRBV14, the J gene TRBJ1-1; TRBD1 matches 7 bases. The CDR3 contains 14 residues. CDR1 and CDR2 (germline): SGHDN, FVKESK. CDR3 in DNA: TGTGTCAGCAGCCCCTGGGACAGCCACACTGAAGCTTTCTTT. Translated, it gives CVSSPWDSHTEAFF.

The chain combines TRBV14 with TRBJ1-4, with D perhaps matching TRBD1 (5 bases). Trimming shortened V by 3 bases and J by 1 base, and 9 bases separated the two germline ends. The length of the CDR3 is 15 residues. From germline, CDR1 is SGHDN and CDR2 FVKESK. CDR3 nucleotides: TGTGCCAGCAGCCAGACAGTGCTAACTAATGAAAAACTGTTTTTT. As protein: CASSQTVLTNEKLFF.

The chain carries TRBV9 and TRBJ1-4, with 7 bases aligning to TRBD1. The germline V gene has CDR1 SGDLS and CDR2 YYNGEE. The CDR3 covers 14 residues. V shed 4 bases and J 8 bases; nucleotides not matched to a gene: 8. CDR3 loop: CASSRRTGPEKLFF. Here the CDR3 DNA reads TGTGCCAGCAGCCGACGGACAGGTCCGGAAAAACTGTTTTTT.

The rearrangement links TRBV6-5 to TRBJ1-6; 9 bases agree with TRBD1. The CDR3 loop spans 15 amino acids. CDR1 and CDR2 from the germline V gene are MNHEY and SVGAGI. V shed 7 bases, J shed 8 bases, and the junction held 9 bases outside the gene matches. CDR3 amino acids: CASTYWDREDSPLHF. The CDR3 DNA is TGTGCCAGCACCTACTGGGACAGGGAAGATTCACCCCTCCACTTT.

This clone was seen once. The chain employs TRBV4-2 and TRBJ1-2, with 9 bases matching TRBD1. The CDR3 length is 13 residues. V lost 5 bases and J lost 8; bases outside the gene matches: 6. The germline V gene has CDR1 LGHNA and CDR2 YNFKEQ. DNA for the CDR3: TGTGCCAGCAGCAGGGACAGGGAGGCGGGCTACACCTTC. As protein: CASSRDREAGYTF.

This clone occurred a few times. The chain has TRBV11-1 and TRBJ2-1, with TRBD2 matching 13 bases. V lost 5 bases and J lost 2; bases outside the gene matches: 9. The CDR3 is 18 amino acids. Germline CDR1 and CDR2: SGHAT and FQDESV (reference sequence). CDR3 sequence: CASSLLAGGSFTYNEQFF. Here the CDR3 DNA reads TGTGCCAGCAGCCTACTAGCGGGGGGGAGTTTTACCTACAATGAGCAGTTCTTC.

In its sample, this clone was seen once. The genes are TRBV6-1 and TRBJ2-3, with D perhaps matching TRBD1 (6 bases). The germline gives CDR1 MNHNS, CDR2 SASEGT. The CDR3 runs 13 residues. The V gene lost 6 bases and the J gene lost 5 bases, with 12 bases spanning the gap. CDR3 bases: TGTGCCAGCAGCCTACAGGGCGTAGATACGCAGTATTTT. This encodes CASSLQGVDTQYF.

J is TRBJ1-1 and V is TRBV7-9; 7 positions match TRBD1. V lost 2 bases and J lost 5; bases outside the gene matches: 8. The CDR3 consists of 15 residues. Germline V gives CDR1 SEHNR, CDR2 FQNEAQ (reference sequence). CDR3 sequence: CASSLSTGVVTEAFF. The CDR3 region has the DNA TGTGCCAGCAGCTTAAGCACAGGGGTAGTAACTGAAGCTTTCTTT.

The chain combines TRBV7-9 with TRBJ1-4, with D possibly TRBD1 on 6 matching bases. V lost 2 bases to trimming and J lost 4 bases, with 11 bases between them. This CDR3 is built from 15 residues. Germline values: CDR1 SEHNR, CDR2 FQNEAQ (reference sequence). The CDR3 nucleotides are TGTGCCAGCAGCTTACAGGGGAGTTTTAATGAAAAACTGTTTTTT. It codes for CASSLQGSFNEKLFF.

The chain joins TRBV6-5 to TRBJ1-4; 7 positions match TRBD1. CDR1 and CDR2 (germline): MNHEY, SVGAGI. The V and J ends lost 2 bases and 4 bases, in that order; junction bases with no gene match: 1. The CDR3 has 14 residues. CDR3 nucleotide sequence: TGTGCCAGCAGTTACACAGGGGATAATGAAAAACTGTTTTTT. Protein: CASSYTGDNEKLFF.

The gene calls are TRBV2 and TRBJ2-2, with D possibly TRBD1 on 5 matching bases. The CDR3 is made up of 13 amino acids. The V and J ends lost 4 bases and 4 bases respectively, with 7 bases between them. Germline values: CDR1 SNHLY, CDR2 FYNNEI. DNA of the CDR3: TGTGCCAGCAGTGCAGGGTTCACCGGGGAGCTGTTTTTT. It codes for CASSAGFTGELFF.

The chain links TRBV9 to TRBJ2-5, with 11 bases fitting TRBD2. The CDR3 length is 16 residues. J lost 4 bases, V lost 2 bases, and 7 bases had no gene match. Germline assignment: CDR1 SGDLS and CDR2 YYNGEE. The CDR3 DNA sequence: TGTGCCAGCAGCGTCCTTAGCGGGGGGGCCGGAGAGACCCAGTACTTC. Its translation: CASSVLSGGAGETQYF.

J is TRBJ2-4 and V is TRBV29-1; no clear D. Germline V gives CDR1 SQVTM, CDR2 ANQGSEA. V shed 6 bases and J shed 12 bases, with 12 bases lying between them. The CDR3 consists of 10 residues. The CDR3 sequence is CSVANQAQYF. The CDR3 nucleotides are TGCAGCGTCGCTAATCAGGCTCAGTACTTC.

The chain links TRBV5-1 to TRBJ2-3, with 11 bases lining up with TRBD2. Looked up from germline, CDR1 is SGHRS and CDR2 is YFSETQ. With 1 base clipped from V and 0 bases from J, the junction kept 4 bases outside the gene matches. CDR3 length: 17 amino acids. The DNA of the CDR3 is TGCGCCAGCAGCTTGCCTGGGACTAGCGGTAGCACAGATACGCAGTATTTT. Translated: CASSLPGTSGSTDTQYF.

The chain links TRBV9 to TRBJ1-2, with 7 bases matching TRBD1. Germline V gene lookup returns CDR1 SGDLS and CDR2 YYNGEE. Trimming removed 0 bases from V and 1 base from J; junction bases left unmatched: 9. This CDR3 spans 17 amino acids. CDR3 sequence reads: CASSVGGQGESNYGYTF. CDR3 sequence (DNA): TGTGCCAGCAGCGTAGGAGGGCAGGGGGAAAGTAACTATGGCTACACCTTC. Full variable domain (remainder filled in from reference TRBV9 and TRBJ1-2): DSGVTQTPKHLITATGQRVTLRCSPRSGDLSVYWYQQSLDQGLQFLIQYYNGEERAKGNILERFSAQQFPDLHSELNLSSLELGDSALYFCASSVGGQGESNYGYTFGSGTRLTVV.

V gene TRBV6-1 combines with J gene TRBJ1-6; TRBD1 matches 7 bases. The CDR3 covers 15 residues. Germline V gene lookup returns CDR1 MNHNS and CDR2 SASEGT. Losses at the gene ends were 6 bases for V and 4 bases for J; bases not matched to a gene: 6. DNA of the CDR3: TGTGCCAGCAGGACCGGGACAGAATATAATTCACCCCTCCACTTT. Translated: CASRTGTEYNSPLHF.